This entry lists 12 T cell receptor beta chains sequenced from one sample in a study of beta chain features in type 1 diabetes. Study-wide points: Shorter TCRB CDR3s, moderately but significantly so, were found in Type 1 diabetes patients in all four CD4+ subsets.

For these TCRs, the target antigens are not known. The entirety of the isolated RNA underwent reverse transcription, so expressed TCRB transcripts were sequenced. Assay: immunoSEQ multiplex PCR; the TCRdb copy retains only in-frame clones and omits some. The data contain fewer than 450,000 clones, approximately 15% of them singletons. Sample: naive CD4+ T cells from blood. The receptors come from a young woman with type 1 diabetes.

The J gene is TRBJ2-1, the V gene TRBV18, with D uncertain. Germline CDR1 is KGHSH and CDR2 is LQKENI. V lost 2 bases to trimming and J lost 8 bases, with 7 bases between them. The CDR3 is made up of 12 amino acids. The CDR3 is CASSPDSDEQFF. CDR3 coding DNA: TGTGCCAGCTCACCAGATTCGGATGAGCAGTTCTTC.

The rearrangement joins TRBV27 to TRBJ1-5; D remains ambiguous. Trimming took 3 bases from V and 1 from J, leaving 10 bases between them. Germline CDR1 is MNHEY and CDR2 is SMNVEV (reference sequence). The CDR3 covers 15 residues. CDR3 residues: CASSLWAGSNQPQHF. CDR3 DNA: TGTGCCAGCAGTTTGTGGGCTGGAAGCAATCAGCCCCAGCATTTT.

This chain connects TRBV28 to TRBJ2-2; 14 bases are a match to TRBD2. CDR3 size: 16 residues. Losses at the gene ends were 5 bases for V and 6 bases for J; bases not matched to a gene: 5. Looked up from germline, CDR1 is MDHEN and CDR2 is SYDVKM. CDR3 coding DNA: TGTGCCAGCAGTCCCGGGACTAGCGGGAGAGCCGGGGAGCTGTTTTTT. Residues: CASSPGTSGRAGELFF.

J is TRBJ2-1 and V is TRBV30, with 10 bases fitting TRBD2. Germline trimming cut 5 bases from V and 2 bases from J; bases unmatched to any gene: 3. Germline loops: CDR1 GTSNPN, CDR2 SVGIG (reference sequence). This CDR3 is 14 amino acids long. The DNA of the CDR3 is TGTGCCTGGGGAAGCGGGAGGGCCTACAATGAGCAGTTCTTC. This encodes CAWGSGRAYNEQFF.

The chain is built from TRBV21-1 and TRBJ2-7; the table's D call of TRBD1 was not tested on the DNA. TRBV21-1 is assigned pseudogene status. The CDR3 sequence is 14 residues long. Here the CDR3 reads CASSPGTVKYEQYF. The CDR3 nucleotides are TGTGCCAGCAGCCCCGGGACAGTGAAATACGAGCAGTACTTC.

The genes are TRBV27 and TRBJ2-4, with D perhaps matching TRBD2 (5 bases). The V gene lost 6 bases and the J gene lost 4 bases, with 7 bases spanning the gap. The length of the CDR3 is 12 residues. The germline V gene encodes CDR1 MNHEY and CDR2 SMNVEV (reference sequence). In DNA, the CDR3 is TGTGCCAGCAGCGGGGTAAAAAACATTCAGTACTTC. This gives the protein CASSGVKNIQYF.

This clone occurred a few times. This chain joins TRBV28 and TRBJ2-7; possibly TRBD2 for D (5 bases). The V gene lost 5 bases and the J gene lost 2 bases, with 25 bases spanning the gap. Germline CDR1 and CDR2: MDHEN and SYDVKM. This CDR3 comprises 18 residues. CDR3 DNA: TGTGCCAGCAGTCCCCTTATCTGGTCGGGGAAAGGTACCTACGAGCAGTACTTC. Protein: CASSPLIWSGKGTYEQYF.

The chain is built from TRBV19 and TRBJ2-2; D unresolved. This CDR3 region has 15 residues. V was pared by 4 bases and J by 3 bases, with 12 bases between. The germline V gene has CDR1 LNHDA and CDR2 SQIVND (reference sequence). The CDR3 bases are TGTGCCAGTAGTAGGGCAGATTCTTACACCGGGGAGCTGTTTTTT. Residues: CASSRADSYTGELFF.

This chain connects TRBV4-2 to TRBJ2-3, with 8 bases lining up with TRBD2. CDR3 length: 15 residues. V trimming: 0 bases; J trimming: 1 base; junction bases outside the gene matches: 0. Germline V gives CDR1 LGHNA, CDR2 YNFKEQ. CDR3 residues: CASSQETSGTDTQYF. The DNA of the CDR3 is TGTGCCAGCAGCCAAGAGACTAGCGGCACAGATACGCAGTATTTT.

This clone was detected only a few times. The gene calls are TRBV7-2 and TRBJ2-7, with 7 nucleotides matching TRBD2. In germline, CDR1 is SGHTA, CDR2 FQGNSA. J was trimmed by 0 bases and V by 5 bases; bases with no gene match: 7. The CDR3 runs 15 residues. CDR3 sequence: CASSNRDYLSYEQYF. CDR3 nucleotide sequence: TGTGCCAGCAGCAACCGGGACTACCTCTCCTACGAGCAGTACTTC.

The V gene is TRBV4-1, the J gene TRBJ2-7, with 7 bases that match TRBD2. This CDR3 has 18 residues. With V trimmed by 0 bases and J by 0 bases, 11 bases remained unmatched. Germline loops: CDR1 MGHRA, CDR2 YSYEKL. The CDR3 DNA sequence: TGCGCCAGCAGCCAAGAGCCCCGCGGGCGGGGGTTCTCCTACGAGCAGTACTTC. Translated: CASSQEPRGRGFSYEQYF.

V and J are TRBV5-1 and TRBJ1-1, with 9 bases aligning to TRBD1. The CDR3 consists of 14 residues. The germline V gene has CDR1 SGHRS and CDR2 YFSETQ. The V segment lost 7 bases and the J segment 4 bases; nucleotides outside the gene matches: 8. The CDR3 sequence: CASGGQGKSTEAFF. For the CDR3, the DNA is TGCGCCAGCGGCGGACAGGGGAAGAGCACTGAAGCTTTCTTT.